This paragraph reports one T cell receptor beta chain. The entry originates in a study of blood T cell repertoires in COVID-19. Overall study: There were acute and convalescent COVID-19 samples, and they came from the United States, Italy and Spain. T cells, B-cell-depleted T cells, or PBMCs provided the cDNA or gDNA that served as material.

Germline trimming cut 6 bases from V and 1 base from J; bases unmatched to any gene: 8. Germline V gene sequence: CDR1 SGHTS, CDR2 YDEGEE. The CDR3 totals 15 residues. Original methodology: The assay estimated nucleated cells by amplifying reference gene primers. The assay was immunoSEQ multiplex PCR, and TCRdb's table has in-frame clones only and misses some. Clonal size and the V and J genes are those of that table, whereas D and trimming came from the DNA. The repertoire has about 51,000 clones, around nine tenths of them found once; the top ten carry about 1.2%. The sample comprised peripheral blood. The TCR sequence derives from a man in his 60s with acute or convalescent COVID-19. The V call is TRBV5-8, the J call TRBJ2-5; 8 bases fit TRBD1. The CDR3 protein is CASTSTGVAQETQYF. The CDR3 DNA is TGTGCCAGCACCTCGACAGGGGTGGCCCAAGAGACCCAGTACTTC.